Listed below are T cell receptor beta chains from one sample, sequenced in a study of cytomegalovirus exposure and HLA in healthy donors. Method: immunoSEQ multiplex PCR; TCRdb's copy keeps in-frame clones and lacks some. The data show about 120,000 clones, with 17% seen just once and around 2.6% held by the top ten. Sequences were obtained from PBMCs. These receptors originate from a female donor in good health and CMV-seropositive. CDR3s include the opening cysteine and the closing phenylalanine or tryptophan. Fields, in order: J gene, clone size, CDR3 length, V gene, CDR3 protein. Not all rows give a size; the values are once, few, many and, for expanded clones, a class.

>TRBJ2-2|few|17|TRBV4-2
CASSHLLAGGDTGELFF
>TRBJ2-7|.|18|TRBV4-2
CASSQNPPRTGLTYEQYF
>TRBJ2-1|few|15|TRBV10-3
CAITADRGNYNEQFF
>TRBJ1-4|.|14|TRBV28
CASRAGGEGEKLFF
>TRBJ2-7|few|16|TRBV11-2
CASSPRDRLISYEQYF
>TRBJ1-5|few|14|TRBV4-1
CASSLGVGNQPQHF
>TRBJ2-3|.|20|TRBV18
CASSPESRAGSPRVTDTQYF
>TRBJ2-1|.|14|TRBV28
CASSFSYSYNEQFF
>TRBJ2-5|few|17|TRBV27
CASSLGTGTGVGETQYF
>TRBJ1-1|.|12|TRBV30
CAWSPRDFEAFF
>TRBJ2-1|few|18|TRBV9
CASSAPSSGGFSYNEQFF
>TRBJ1-5|few|12|TRBV29-1
CSVRQPNQPQHF
>TRBJ1-2|.|15|TRBV6-6
CASSPGTVLNYGYTF
>TRBJ1-2|.|16|TRBV30
CAWSPLGRRGNYGYTF
>TRBJ1-1|.|16|TRBV15
CATSRGKGAMNTEAFF
>TRBJ2-5|few|13|TRBV7-2
CASSRGAQETQYF